The 30 T cell receptor beta chains below all came from one sample that was sequenced in a study of T cells after yellow fever vaccination. TCRdb itself ran the 5' RACE reads through MiXCR, one entry per CDR3 protein. The profile shows 450,000 to 550,000 distinct CDR3 sequences, 20% to 25% of them singletons. The sample consisted of PBMCs, taken roughly 20 days after the first yellow fever vaccination. These receptors were obtained from a man between 18 and 35 years old who received the YFV17D yellow fever vaccine.

This clonotype appeared a few times. The V call is TRBV6-6, the J call TRBJ1-1; 8 bases fit TRBD1. The CDR3 contains 12 residues. Per the germline V gene, CDR1 is MNHNY and CDR2 is SVGAGI (reference sequence). Germline trimming cut 6 bases from V and 10 bases from J; bases unmatched to any gene: 7. The CDR3 nucleotides are TGTGCCAGCAGGATCATTGGACAGGGAGCTTTCTTT. It encodes CASRIIGQGAFF.

This clonotype was detected ten times or more. This chain links TRBV4-3 with TRBJ2-1; 10 positions match TRBD2. The CDR3 extends over 16 amino acids. Per germline, CDR1 LGHNA and CDR2 YSLEER. Trimming cost V 0 bases and J 3 bases; bases outside gene matches: 2. CDR3 bases: TGCGCCAGCAGCCAAGATAAGCGGGGGGGCTACAATGAGCAGTTCTTC. Encoded protein: CASSQDKRGGYNEQFF.

This chain joins TRBV20-1 and TRBJ2-3; TRBD1 agrees at 9 bases. The CDR3 consists of 12 residues. The ends lost 1 base at V and 13 bases at J; junction bases unmatched: 6. Germline V gives CDR1 DFQATT, CDR2 SNEGSKA (reference sequence). The CDR3 reads CSARGQRTGEYF. The CDR3 nucleotides read TGCAGTGCTAGAGGGCAGAGGACAGGGGAGTATTTT.

The chain combines TRBV24-1 with TRBJ2-1; 9 nucleotides match TRBD2. CDR1 is KGHDR and CDR2 is SFDVKD in the germline V gene. The junction had 18 bases not matched to a gene; V was cut back by 4 bases and J by 0 bases. The CDR3 runs to 21 residues. The CDR3 is CATSDPRGSGGGANSYNEQFF. Written as DNA, the CDR3 is TGTGCCACCAGTGACCCACGGGGGTCGGGCGGGGGGGCAAACTCCTACAATGAGCAGTTCTTC.

Many counts were recorded for this clonotype. V and J are TRBV12-3 or TRBV12-4 and TRBJ2-5; perhaps D is TRBD1 or TRBD2 (5 bases each). V gave up 6 bases and J gave up 0 bases, with 17 bases separating them. This CDR3 is built from 16 residues. The CDR3 protein is CASSHPEGRYQETQYF. In DNA, the CDR3 is TGTGCCAGCAGCCACCCCGAGGGACGGTACCAAGAGACCCAGTACTTC.

V gene TRBV6-5 combines with J gene TRBJ2-7; the D is unclear. The germline V gene encodes CDR1 MNHEY and CDR2 SVGAGI. V was pared by 2 bases and J by 3 bases, with 11 bases between. CDR3 length: 14 amino acids. The CDR3 region is CASSYKDPYYEQYV. The CDR3 region has the DNA TGTGCCAGCAGTTACAAGGACCCCTACTACGAGCAGTACGTC.

A few counts support this clonotype. The rearrangement uses TRBV27 and TRBJ2-1, with D perhaps given as TRBD1 or TRBD2 (7 bases each). Germline CDR1 is MNHEY and CDR2 is SMNVEV (reference sequence). V shed 6 bases and J shed 7 bases, with 13 bases lying between them. The CDR3 covers 13 residues. The CDR3 is CASRTQGGNEQFF. CDR3 DNA sequence: TGTGCCAGCAGAACCCAGGGGGGGAATGAGCAGTTCTTC.

DNA of the CDR3: TGTGCCACCAGCAGCGAGGACAGGGGTTACACTGAAGCTTTCTTT. This translates into CATSSEDRGYTEAFF. This chain connects TRBV15 to TRBJ1-1; 9 bases are shared with TRBD1. Germline V gives CDR1 LNHNV, CDR2 YYDKDF (reference sequence). The CDR3 is 15 amino acids. V gave up 3 bases and J gave up 3 bases; unmatched junction bases: 5.

The chain employs TRBV4-3 and TRBJ1-1; D gene ambiguous. CDR1 and CDR2 from the germline V gene are LGHNA and YSLEER. The CDR3 loop spans 13 amino acids. Trimming took off 4 bases at V and 7 bases at J, with 13 bases between the two ends. CDR3 coding DNA: TGCGCCAGCAGCCCCGGCGGAATAGGTGAAGCTTTCTTT. Amino acid sequence: CASSPGGIGEAFF.

The chain carries TRBV29-1 and TRBJ2-5, with 8 bases identical to TRBD2. V gave up 6 bases and J gave up 4 bases; unmatched junction bases: 4. The CDR3 runs 12 residues. Germline lookup yields CDR1 SQVTM and CDR2 ANQGSEA. The CDR3 region has the DNA TGCAGCGTACGGGGGGGAGGAGAGACCCAGTACTTC. Translated: CSVRGGGETQYF. Together with reference TRBV29-1 and TRBJ2-5, the CDR3 gives the full variable domain: SAVISQKPSRDICQRGTSLTIQCQVDSQVTMMFWYRQQPGQSLTLIATANQGSEATYESGFVIDKFPISRPNLTFSTLTVSNMSPEDSSIYLCSVRGGGETQYFGPGTRLLVL.

The chain employs TRBV5-4 and TRBJ2-5; no clear D gene. Trimming pared 0 bases from V and 9 bases from J, leaving 12 bases between. CDR1 is SGHNT, CDR2 YYREEE, per germline (reference sequence). The CDR3 length is 13 residues. The CDR3 loop is CASSLEYSEPQYF. The DNA of the CDR3 is TGTGCCAGCAGCTTGGAGTATTCCGAGCCCCAGTACTTC. The variable domain in full, with the rest retrieved from reference TRBV5-4 and TRBJ2-5, is ETGVTQSPTHLIKTRGQQVTLRCSSQSGHNTVSWYQQALGQGPQFIFQYYREEENGRGNFPPRFSGLQFPNYSSELNVNALELDDSALYLCASSLEYSEPQYFGPGTRLLVL.

This clonotype was recorded a few times. This rearrangement joins TRBV4-1 to TRBJ2-3; D gene uncertain. The V end lost 0 bases, the J end lost 1 base, and 8 bases lay between the germline ends. The CDR3 sequence is 15 residues long. Germline values: CDR1 MGHRA, CDR2 YSYEKL. CDR3: CASSQEYRGTDTQYF. The CDR3 nucleotides read TGCGCCAGCAGCCAAGAATACCGGGGCACAGATACGCAGTATTTT.

This clonotype was seen a few times. The gene calls are TRBV27 and TRBJ1-2; 7 bases are shared with TRBD1. The germline V gene has CDR1 MNHEY and CDR2 SMNVEV (reference sequence). V lost 5 bases and J lost 5; bases outside the gene matches: 11. This CDR3 comprises 15 residues. The CDR3 spells CASSLQGLNRYGYTF. In DNA form, the CDR3 reads TGTGCCAGCAGTCTACAGGGGCTGAATAGGTATGGCTACACCTTC.

At least ten counts were recorded for this clonotype. The chain employs TRBV5-5 and TRBJ2-5; TRBD1 matches at 9 bases. This CDR3 is 14 amino acids long. The V gene end was trimmed by 7 bases and the J gene end by 4 bases; junction bases not matched to a gene: 8. The germline V gene has CDR1 SGHKS and CDR2 YYEKEE (reference sequence). CDR3 sequence reads: CASDGDRAAETQYF. The CDR3 DNA is TGTGCCAGCGACGGGGACAGGGCGGCAGAGACCCAGTACTTC.

This clonotype showed up many times. This chain links TRBV4-2 with TRBJ2-3; D is perhaps TRBD1 (6 bases). Trimming pared 1 base from V and 2 bases from J, leaving 10 bases between. This CDR3 is 15 amino acids long. Germline V lookup: CDR1 LGHNA, CDR2 YNFKEQ. The CDR3 DNA is TGTGCCAGCAGCCAAGGGGGGACACACACAGATACGCAGTATTTT. Translation: CASSQGGTHTDTQYF.

This clonotype showed up just a few times. The chain carries TRBV12-3 or TRBV12-4 and TRBJ2-3; possibly TRBD2 for D (6 bases). Between the trimmed V and J ends, which lost 7 bases and 2 bases, there was a span of 10 bases. The CDR3 sequence is 13 residues long. The CDR3 here is CASTGTFTDTQYF. The CDR3 coding sequence is TGTGCCAGCACCGGGACTTTCACAGATACGCAGTATTTT.

The gene calls are TRBV6-6 and TRBJ1-5; D is ambiguous. With 2 bases removed from V and 11 bases from J, the gap between germline ends came to 7 bases. Germline CDR1 MNHNY, CDR2 SVGAGI (reference sequence). The CDR3 consists of 11 residues. The CDR3 region has the DNA TGTGCCAGCAGTTACGACCGGACCCAGCATTTT. It encodes CASSYDRTQHF.

This clonotype was counted between two and nine times. The rearrangement links TRBV7-2 to TRBJ1-2; TRBD1 matches at 7 bases. CDR3 length equals 13 residues. V gave up 7 bases and J gave up 4 bases; unmatched junction bases: 6. CDR1 and CDR2 (germline): SGHTA, FQGNSA. Here the CDR3 DNA reads TGTGCCAGCACCCACAGGGGTATCTATGGCTACACCTTC. Protein sequence: CASTHRGIYGYTF. Looking up the rest from reference TRBV7-2 and TRBJ1-2 gives the full variable domain: GAGVSQSPSNKVTEKGKDVELRCDPISGHTALYWYRQSLGQGLEFLIYFQGNSAPDKSGLPSDRFSAERTGGSVSTLTIQRTQQEDSAVYLCASTHRGIYGYTFGSGTRLTVV.

The rearrangement uses TRBV11-2 and TRBJ2-1; possibly TRBD1 or TRBD2 for D (5 bases each). This CDR3 region has 16 residues. Looked up from germline, CDR1 is SGHAT and CDR2 is FQNNGV. The V and J ends lost 5 bases and 2 bases respectively, with 16 bases between them. CDR3 residues: CASSPVRDRAYNEQFF. The CDR3 bases are TGTGCCAGCAGCCCTGTCCGGGACCGGGCCTACAATGAGCAGTTCTTC.

The CDR3 DNA reads as TGTGCCAGCAGCTTAGCAATTAGCGGGGCTAGCACAGATACGCAGTATTTT. Amino acid sequence: CASSLAISGASTDTQYF. This chain joins TRBV7-6 and TRBJ2-3, with 8 bases fitting TRBD2. This CDR3 has 17 residues. The V gene's germline CDR1 is SGHVS and CDR2 FNYEAQ. V lost 0 bases, J lost 0 bases, and 5 bases stayed unmatched.

This clonotype appeared a few times. The rearrangement joins TRBV10-3 to TRBJ1-2, with D tentatively TRBD1 (5 bases). The CDR3 spans 13 residues. CDR1 and CDR2 from the germline V gene are ENHRY and SYGVKD. Trimming shortened V by 10 bases and J by 1 base, and 13 bases separated the two germline ends. CDR3 in DNA: TGTGCCACCAACGGGGGAAATAACTATGGCTACACCTTC. It is translated as CATNGGNNYGYTF.

This clonotype was observed a few times. The DNA for the CDR3 is TGCGCCAGCAGCTCGGGGGGTCAGGGCACTGAAGCTTTCTTT. The encoded protein is CASSSGGQGTEAFF. V is TRBV5-1 and J is TRBJ1-1; a possible D gene is TRBD1 (5 bases). The germline V gene encodes CDR1 SGHRS and CDR2 YFSETQ. Trimming took 3 bases from V and 4 from J, leaving 13 bases between them. This CDR3 has 14 amino acids.

V usage is TRBV29-1 and J usage is TRBJ1-5; TRBD1 might be the D (6 bases). The CDR3 runs to 14 residues. Between the trimmed V and J ends, which lost 6 bases and 0 bases, there was a span of 12 bases. Germline-derived CDR1 and CDR2 are SQVTM and ANQGSEA. The CDR3 DNA reads TGCAGCGTCGGATCAGGGGCTAGCAATCAGCCCCAGCATTTT. This encodes CSVGSGASNQPQHF. Full variable domain (rest looked up from reference TRBV29-1 and TRBJ1-5): SAVISQKPSRDICQRGTSLTIQCQVDSQVTMMFWYRQQPGQSLTLIATANQGSEATYESGFVIDKFPISRPNLTFSTLTVSNMSPEDSSIYLCSVGSGASNQPQHFGDGTRLSIL.

This clonotype was counted between two and nine times. The chain is built from TRBV20-1 and TRBJ1-1; D not resolved. V lost 2 bases and J lost 0, with 7 bases in between. The CDR3 has 13 residues. The germline CDR1 and CDR2 sequences are DFQATT and SNEGSKA (reference sequence). CDR3 nucleotides: TGCAGTGCTAGATTTCGCCTGAACACTGAAGCTTTCTTT. It is translated as CSARFRLNTEAFF.

This clonotype was counted between two and nine times. This chain uses TRBV21-1 with TRBJ2-7; the table's TRBD1 call for D was not verified on the DNA. TRBV21-1 is designated a pseudogene. CDR3 length: 19 residues. The CDR3 nucleotides read TGTGCCAGCGTCATTCTGCCAGCGTTGGGCGGGGCAATAACCTACGAGCAGTACGTC. This encodes CASVILPALGGAITYEQYV.

The chain employs TRBV29-1 and TRBJ2-5; weak D call: TRBD2 (5 bases). Germline CDR1 reads SQVTM; CDR2 reads ANQGSEA. V was clipped by 8 bases and J by 5 bases, with 18 bases between them. This CDR3 region has 13 residues. The CDR3 sequence: CSSVGEILETQYF. Written as DNA, the CDR3 is TGCAGCTCTGTCGGGGAGATACTGGAGACCCAGTACTTC.

The sample holds many counts of this clonotype. The chain carries TRBV5-5 and TRBJ1-1; no clear D. With 2 bases removed from V and 3 bases from J, the gap between germline ends came to 5 bases. CDR3 length: 12 amino acids. Per germline, CDR1 SGHKS and CDR2 YYEKEE (reference sequence). CDR3 sequence reads: CASSFEDTEAFF. The CDR3 nucleotides read TGTGCCAGCAGCTTTGAGGACACTGAAGCTTTCTTT.

The chain employs TRBV9 and TRBJ1-1; no clear D gene. The CDR3 spans 14 residues. Germline V gene lookup returns CDR1 SGDLS and CDR2 YYNGEE. Between the trimmed V and J ends, which lost 0 bases and 4 bases, there was a span of 10 bases. The CDR3 loop is CASSVAPGSTEAFF. For the CDR3, the DNA is TGTGCCAGCAGCGTAGCTCCGGGGAGCACTGAAGCTTTCTTT.

This clonotype turned up a few times. V usage is TRBV7-2 and J usage is TRBJ1-2; 7 bases agree with TRBD1. Per the germline V gene, CDR1 is SGHTA and CDR2 is FQGNSA. V gave up 5 bases and J gave up 6 bases; unmatched junction bases: 9. The CDR3 consists of 14 residues. The CDR3 protein is CASSPQGVLDGYTF. The CDR3 DNA reads TGTGCCAGCAGCCCTCAGGGGGTTCTTGATGGCTACACCTTC.

This clonotype was observed a few times. The chain couples TRBV15 to TRBJ1-1; D is perhaps TRBD1 (5 bases). Germline V gives CDR1 LNHNV, CDR2 YYDKDF (reference sequence). V gave up 1 base and J gave up 2 bases, with 11 bases separating them. The CDR3 is 15 residues long. This CDR3 reads CATSRGGTGNTEAFF. CDR3 sequence (DNA): TGTGCCACCAGCAGAGGTGGGACGGGAAACACTGAAGCTTTCTTT.